The 14 T cell receptor beta chains below all came from one sample that was sequenced in a study of blood T cell repertoires in COVID-19. Sequenced by immunoSEQ multiplex PCR; TCRdb stores in-frame clones only, minus some. Counted here are 150,000 to 200,000 clones, 87% occurring once; the ten biggest clones make up around 1.3%. Sequencing was carried out using PBMCs or T cells enriched from blood (not recorded which). Source of these receptors: a human donor with acute COVID-19. The donor label of this sample is uncertain.

The chain uses TRBV19 and TRBJ2-2; 13 bases fit TRBD2. This CDR3 comprises 17 residues. Germline CDR1 and CDR2: LNHDA and SQIVND (reference sequence). The junction had 9 bases not matched to a gene; V was cut back by 6 bases and J by 5 bases. The CDR3 loop reads CASRLLAGGLSTGELFF. Here the CDR3 DNA reads TGTGCCAGTAGGCTACTAGCGGGGGGGCTGTCGACCGGGGAGCTGTTTTTT.

The gene calls are TRBV5-5 and TRBJ2-7; D call uncertain. Trimming cost V 0 bases and J 3 bases, with 16 bases left between them. CDR3 length: 16 amino acids. Germline-derived CDR1 and CDR2 are SGHKS and YYEKEE (reference sequence). The CDR3 is CASSLGDTQLYYEQYF. CDR3 DNA: TGTGCCAGCAGCTTGGGTGACACCCAACTCTACTACGAGCAGTACTTC.

V and J are TRBV19 and TRBJ1-1; D not resolved. The length of the CDR3 is 13 residues. V dropped 5 bases and J dropped 4 bases, with 11 bases sitting between them. The germline V gene has CDR1 LNHDA and CDR2 SQIVND (reference sequence). CDR3 sequence: CASSSTISTEAFF. DNA for the CDR3: TGTGCCAGTAGTTCCACAATAAGCACTGAAGCTTTCTTT. Looking up the rest from reference TRBV19 and TRBJ1-1 gives the full variable domain: DGGITQSPKYLFRKEGQNVTLSCEQNLNHDAMYWYRQDPGQGLRLIYYSQIVNDFQKGDIAEGYSVSREKKESFPLTVTSAQKNPTAFYLCASSSTISTEAFFGQGTRLTVV.

The chain combines TRBV19 with TRBJ1-4, with 10 nucleotides matching TRBD1. Trimming took 6 bases from V and 7 from J; bases not matched to a gene: 5. Germline CDR1 LNHDA, CDR2 SQIVND (reference sequence). CDR3 length: 14 residues. CDR3 residues: CASSQGQGVEKLFF. DNA of the CDR3: TGTGCCAGTAGCCAAGGACAGGGGGTTGAAAAACTGTTTTTT.

The chain recombines TRBV7-9 with TRBJ2-7, with 8 bases identical to TRBD1. Trimming at V came to 4 bases and at J to 2 bases, leaving 4 bases not matched to a gene. Germline CDR1 is SEHNR and CDR2 is FQNEAQ (reference sequence). The CDR3 has 14 residues. This chain's CDR3 is CASSSQGAPYEQYF. CDR3 nucleotide sequence: TGTGCCAGCAGCTCGCAGGGGGCCCCCTACGAGCAGTACTTC.

The CDR3 here is CASSPQGARTEAFF. The CDR3 region has the DNA TGTGCCAGCTCACCCCAAGGGGCGCGCACTGAAGCTTTCTTT. The chain has TRBV18 and TRBJ1-1; D is perhaps TRBD1 (5 bases). Per germline, CDR1 KGHSH and CDR2 LQKENI. This CDR3 comprises 14 residues. Trimming stripped 3 bases from V and 4 bases from J, with 12 bases between.

The rearrangement joins TRBV7-8 to TRBJ1-2; 10 bases are a match to TRBD1. The J segment lost 5 bases and the V segment lost 5 bases, leaving 14 bases of the junction unmatched. Germline V gene sequence: CDR1 SGHVS, CDR2 FQNEAQ. This CDR3 has 17 amino acids. CDR3 loop: CASSPHRDRGEAYGYTF. CDR3 DNA sequence: TGTGCCAGCAGCCCACACCGGGACAGGGGAGAGGCGTATGGCTACACCTTC.

The rearrangement joins TRBV6-2 or TRBV6-3 to TRBJ2-2; D is possibly TRBD1 (6 bases). The V and J ends lost 0 bases and 7 bases respectively, with 12 bases between them. Germline V gene data show CDR1 as MNHEY and CDR2 as SVGEGT. The CDR3 is made up of 15 amino acids. This CDR3 is CASSYSPTGNGELFF. Written as DNA, the CDR3 is TGTGCCAGCAGTTACTCTCCTACAGGGAACGGGGAGCTGTTTTTT.

The chain couples TRBV24-1 to TRBJ2-3; no clear D. Between the trimmed V and J ends, which lost 4 bases and 7 bases, there was a span of 11 bases. The CDR3 sequence is 13 residues long. Germline CDR1 and CDR2: KGHDR and SFDVKD. The CDR3 loop is CATSDSRWNTQYF. The CDR3 nucleotides read TGTGCCACCAGTGACTCGAGGTGGAATACGCAGTATTTT.

This clone has a single count. This chain joins TRBV5-4 and TRBJ2-1; 12 bases match TRBD2. V shed 0 bases and J 5 bases; nucleotides not matched to a gene: 6. Germline CDR1 reads SGHNT; CDR2 reads YYREEE (reference sequence). CDR3 size: 17 residues. The CDR3 DNA reads as TGTGCCAGCAGCTTGGTACTAGCGGGGGGAACTAACAATGAGCAGTTCTTC. This sequence encodes CASSLVLAGGTNNEQFF.

V and J are TRBV2 and TRBJ2-1; D uncertain. Trimming removed 9 bases at V and 5 bases at J, with 11 bases between. This CDR3 has 12 residues. Germline CDR1 and CDR2: SNHLY and FYNNEI. The CDR3 sequence: CARYLENNEQFF. The CDR3 DNA sequence: TGTGCCAGGTACCTGGAGAACAATGAGCAGTTCTTC.

J is TRBJ2-3 and V is TRBV5-4; maybe TRBD1 (6 bases). Germline CDR1 reads SGHNT; CDR2 reads YYREEE (reference sequence). The CDR3 extends over 13 amino acids. With 0 bases removed from V and 5 bases from J, the gap between germline ends came to 7 bases. DNA for the CDR3: TGTGCCAGCAGCTTGGACAGGGAAGATACGCAGTATTTT. Residues: CASSLDREDTQYF.

The chain links TRBV21-1 to TRBJ1-1; the D call of TRBD1 is as the table states it, not checked on the DNA. TRBV21-1 constitutes a pseudogene. This CDR3 region has 16 residues. CDR3 in DNA: TGTGCCAGCACCATAGGACAGGGTGAACTGGATACTGAAGCTTTCTTT. It encodes CASTIGQGELDTEAFF.

The V call is TRBV7-9, the J call TRBJ2-1; a possible D gene is TRBD2 (6 bases). Germline CDR1 reads SEHNR; CDR2 reads FQNEAQ (reference sequence). Trimming took 5 bases from V and 4 from J, leaving 15 bases between them. The CDR3 has 15 amino acids. CDR3 coding DNA: TGTGCCAGCAGCAGCCCGGCGGGATCATACAATGAGCAGTTCTTC. It yields the protein CASSSPAGSYNEQFF.